This T cell receptor (beta chain) appears in the sequencing data of a study of T cells in Graves' hyperthyroidism and ophthalmopathy. Amplified TCR beta CDR3 regions came from RNA transcripts. HTBI primers drove first-round RT-PCR of the TCR CDR3. TCRdb re-analysed the multiplex PCR reads in MiXCR, keeping a single row per CDR3 protein. The sample includes a few hundred thousand distinct CDR3 sequences, more than 45% seen only once; the top ten take around 7.7%. Germline loops: CDR1 DFQATT, CDR2 SNEGSKA (reference sequence). The CDR3 is 13 residues long. V dropped 6 bases and J dropped 7; count of bases not matched to a gene: 9. This clonotype was detected many times.

Input material: peripheral blood or thyroid tissue (not recorded which). This TCR was recovered from a young woman with Graves' hyperthyroidism. This chain joins TRBV20-1 and TRBJ1-5; 7 nucleotides match TRBD1. CDR3 sequence: CSAYTGVRQPQHF. The CDR3 DNA reads TGCAGTGCATATACAGGGGTTAGGCAGCCCCAGCATTTT.